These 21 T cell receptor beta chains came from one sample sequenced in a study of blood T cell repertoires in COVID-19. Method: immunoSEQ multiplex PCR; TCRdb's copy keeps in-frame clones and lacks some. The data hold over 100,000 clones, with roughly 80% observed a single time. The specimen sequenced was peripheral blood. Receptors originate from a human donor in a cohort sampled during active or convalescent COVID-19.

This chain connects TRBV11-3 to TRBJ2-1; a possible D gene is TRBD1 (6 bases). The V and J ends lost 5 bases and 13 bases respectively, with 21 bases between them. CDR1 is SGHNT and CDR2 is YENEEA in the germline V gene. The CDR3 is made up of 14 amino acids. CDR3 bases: TGTGCCAGCAGCCCGAGGACGGGGCTGACAGGTCAGTTCTTC. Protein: CASSPRTGLTGQFF.

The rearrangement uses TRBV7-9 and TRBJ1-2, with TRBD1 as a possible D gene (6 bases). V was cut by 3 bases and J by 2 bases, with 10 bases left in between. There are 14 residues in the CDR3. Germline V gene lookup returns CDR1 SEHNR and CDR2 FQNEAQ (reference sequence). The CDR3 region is CASSFPTGNYGYTF. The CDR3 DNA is TGTGCCAGCAGCTTCCCCACAGGGAACTATGGCTACACCTTC.

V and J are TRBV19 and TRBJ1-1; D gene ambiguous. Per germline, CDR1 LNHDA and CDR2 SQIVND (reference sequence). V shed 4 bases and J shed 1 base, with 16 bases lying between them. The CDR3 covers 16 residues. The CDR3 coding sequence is TGTGCCAGTAGTAAGGGAGGGTATCTGGGGAACACTGAAGCTTTCTTT. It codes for CASSKGGYLGNTEAFF.

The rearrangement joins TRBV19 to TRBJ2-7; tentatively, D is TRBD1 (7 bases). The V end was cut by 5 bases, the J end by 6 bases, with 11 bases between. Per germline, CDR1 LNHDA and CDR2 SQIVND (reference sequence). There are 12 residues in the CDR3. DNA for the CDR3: TGTGCCAGTAGTGGAGGGGGCGCCGAGCAGTACTTC. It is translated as CASSGGGAEQYF.

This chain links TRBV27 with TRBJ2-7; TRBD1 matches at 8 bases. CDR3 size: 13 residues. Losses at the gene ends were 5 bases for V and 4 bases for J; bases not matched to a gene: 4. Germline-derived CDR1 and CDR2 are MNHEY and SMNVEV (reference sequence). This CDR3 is CASSAQGGYEQYF. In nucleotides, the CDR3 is TGTGCCAGCAGTGCACAGGGGGGTTACGAGCAGTACTTC.

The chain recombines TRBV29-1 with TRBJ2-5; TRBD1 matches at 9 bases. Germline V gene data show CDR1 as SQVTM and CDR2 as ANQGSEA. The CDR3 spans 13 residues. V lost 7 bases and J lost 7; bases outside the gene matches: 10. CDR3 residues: CSAGQGQGGTQYF. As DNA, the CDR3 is TGCAGCGCTGGACAGGGGCAGGGTGGGACCCAGTACTTC.

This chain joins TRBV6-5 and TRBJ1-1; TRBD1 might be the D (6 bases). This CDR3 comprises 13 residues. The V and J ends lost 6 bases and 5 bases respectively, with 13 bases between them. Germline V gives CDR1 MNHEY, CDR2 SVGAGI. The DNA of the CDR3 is TGTGCCAGCAGGCGGGGGGCCCGGACTGAAGCTTTCTTT. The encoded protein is CASRRGARTEAFF.

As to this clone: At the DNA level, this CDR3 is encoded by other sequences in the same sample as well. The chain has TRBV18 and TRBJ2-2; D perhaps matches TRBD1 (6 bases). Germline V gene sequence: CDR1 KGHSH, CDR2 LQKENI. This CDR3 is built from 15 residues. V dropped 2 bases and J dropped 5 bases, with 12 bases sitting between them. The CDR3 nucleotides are TGTGCCAGCTCACCAGGCAGGGGTAATACCGGGGAGCTGTTTTTT. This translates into CASSPGRGNTGELFF.

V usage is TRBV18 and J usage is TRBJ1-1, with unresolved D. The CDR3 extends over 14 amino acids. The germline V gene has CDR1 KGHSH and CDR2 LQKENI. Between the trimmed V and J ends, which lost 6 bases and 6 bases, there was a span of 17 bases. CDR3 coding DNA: TGTGCCAGCTCTCCAAACCCGGACTTACCTGAAGCTTTCTTT. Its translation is CASSPNPDLPEAFF.

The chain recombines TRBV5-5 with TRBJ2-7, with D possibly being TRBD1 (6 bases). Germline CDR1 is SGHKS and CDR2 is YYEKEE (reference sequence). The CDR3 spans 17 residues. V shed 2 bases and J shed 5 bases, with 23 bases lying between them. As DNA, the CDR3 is TGTGCCAGCAGCTTCAGGGACGGGACCCGCTGGGGGCACGAGCAGTACTTC. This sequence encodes CASSFRDGTRWGHEQYF.

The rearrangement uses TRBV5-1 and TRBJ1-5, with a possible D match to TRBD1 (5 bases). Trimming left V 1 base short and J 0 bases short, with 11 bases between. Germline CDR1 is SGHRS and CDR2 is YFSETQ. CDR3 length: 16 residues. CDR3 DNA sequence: TGCGCCAGCAGCTTGTGGGGACTGGATAGCAATCAGCCCCAGCATTTT. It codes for CASSLWGLDSNQPQHF.

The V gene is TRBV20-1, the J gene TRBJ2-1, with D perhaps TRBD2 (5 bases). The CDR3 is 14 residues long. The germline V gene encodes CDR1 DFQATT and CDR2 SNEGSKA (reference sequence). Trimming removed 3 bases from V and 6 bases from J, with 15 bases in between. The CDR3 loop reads CSASPASWRNEQFF. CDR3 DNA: TGCAGTGCTAGTCCGGCTAGCTGGCGCAATGAGCAGTTCTTC.

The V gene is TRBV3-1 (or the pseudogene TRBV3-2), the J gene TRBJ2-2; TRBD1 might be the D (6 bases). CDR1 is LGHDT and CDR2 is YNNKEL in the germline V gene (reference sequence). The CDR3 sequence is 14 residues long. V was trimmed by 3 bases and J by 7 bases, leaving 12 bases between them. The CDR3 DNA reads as TGTGCCAGCAGCCAGGGGGCTTTATACGGGGAGCTGTTTTTT. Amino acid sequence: CASSQGALYGELFF.

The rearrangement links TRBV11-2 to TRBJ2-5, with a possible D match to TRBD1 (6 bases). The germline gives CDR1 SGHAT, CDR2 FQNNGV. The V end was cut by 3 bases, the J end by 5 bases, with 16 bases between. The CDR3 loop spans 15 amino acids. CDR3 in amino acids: CASSFGGRGTETQYF. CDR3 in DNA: TGTGCCAGCAGCTTTGGAGGAAGGGGGACCGAGACCCAGTACTTC.

The CDR3 nucleotides are TGTGCCTGGAGTGTACGGAGTAGCGGGAGGGGGGAGCTGTTTTTT. This codes for CAWSVRSSGRGELFF. The genes are TRBV30 and TRBJ2-2; 10 positions agree with TRBD2. Germline V gives CDR1 GTSNPN, CDR2 SVGIG (reference sequence). Trimming took 0 bases from V and 8 from J; bases not matched to a gene: 6. CDR3 length: 15 amino acids.

The CDR3 bases are TGTGCCAGTTTGGGACACTTGAACACCGGGGAGCTGTTTTTT. Residues: CASLGHLNTGELFF. The chain is built from TRBV19 and TRBJ2-2, with D maybe TRBD1 (6 bases). The CDR3 is made up of 14 amino acids. CDR1 LNHDA and CDR2 SQIVND come from the germline V gene (reference sequence). V lost 8 bases and J 1 base, leaving 11 bases between the germline ends.

CDR3 sequence: CASSLQGRNQPQHF. In nucleotides, the CDR3 is TGTGCCAGCAGTTTACAGGGGCGCAATCAGCCCCAGCATTTT. V is TRBV27 and J is TRBJ1-5, with a weak D call TRBD1 (6 bases). Germline values: CDR1 MNHEY, CDR2 SMNVEV (reference sequence). The ends were cut back, 2 bases at V and 2 bases at J, with 7 bases in the middle. The CDR3 length is 14 residues.

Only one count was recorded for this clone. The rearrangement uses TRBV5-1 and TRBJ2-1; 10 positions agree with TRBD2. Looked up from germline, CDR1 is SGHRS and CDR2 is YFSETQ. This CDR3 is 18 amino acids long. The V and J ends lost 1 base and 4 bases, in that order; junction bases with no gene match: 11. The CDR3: CASSLFTAGGPTYNEQFF. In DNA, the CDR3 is TGCGCCAGCAGCTTGTTTACAGCGGGAGGGCCTACATACAATGAGCAGTTCTTC.

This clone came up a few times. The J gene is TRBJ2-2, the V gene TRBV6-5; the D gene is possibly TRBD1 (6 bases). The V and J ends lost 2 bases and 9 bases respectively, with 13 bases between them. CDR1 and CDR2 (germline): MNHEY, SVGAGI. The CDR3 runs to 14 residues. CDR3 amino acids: CASSYRQVDRELFF. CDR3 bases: TGTGCCAGCAGTTACAGACAGGTGGATCGGGAGCTGTTTTTT.

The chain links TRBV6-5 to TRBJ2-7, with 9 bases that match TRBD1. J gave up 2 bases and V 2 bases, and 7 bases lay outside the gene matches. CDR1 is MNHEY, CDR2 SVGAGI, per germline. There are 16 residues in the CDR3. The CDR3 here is CASSYGTGNFAYEQYF. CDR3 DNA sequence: TGTGCCAGCAGTTACGGGACAGGGAATTTCGCCTACGAGCAGTACTTC.

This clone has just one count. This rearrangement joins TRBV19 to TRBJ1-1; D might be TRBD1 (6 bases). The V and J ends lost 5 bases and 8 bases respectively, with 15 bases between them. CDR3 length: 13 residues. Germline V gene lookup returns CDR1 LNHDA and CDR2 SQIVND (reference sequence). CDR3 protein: CASSPGTFTEAFF. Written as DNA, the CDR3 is TGTGCCAGTAGTCCCGGGACATTCACCGAAGCTTTCTTT.